This TCR beta chain was captured by sequencing in a study of cytomegalovirus exposure and HLA in healthy donors. It was with 60 Vbeta and 13 Jbeta primers that the PCR ran. This table comes from immunoSEQ multiplex PCR, and its TCRdb copy is limited to in-frame clones, with some not included. The sample yields 150,000 or so clones, over 60% seen once. When sampled, the donors appeared nominally healthy, though they likely had unrecorded immune exposures. Trimming stripped 4 bases from V and 2 bases from J, with 24 bases between. Looked up from germline, CDR1 is SGHRS and CDR2 is YFSETQ. This CDR3 has 18 residues.

Sequenced sample: PBMCs. The V gene is TRBV5-1, the J gene TRBJ1-1, with D possibly being TRBD1 (6 bases). The receptor's source is a woman aged 40-49 years in good health and CMV-seronegative. The CDR3 loop is CASSQLGHAPPSNTEAFF. CDR3 sequence (DNA): TGCGCCAGCAGCCAACTGGGACATGCCCCCCCCTCTAACACTGAAGCTTTCTTT.